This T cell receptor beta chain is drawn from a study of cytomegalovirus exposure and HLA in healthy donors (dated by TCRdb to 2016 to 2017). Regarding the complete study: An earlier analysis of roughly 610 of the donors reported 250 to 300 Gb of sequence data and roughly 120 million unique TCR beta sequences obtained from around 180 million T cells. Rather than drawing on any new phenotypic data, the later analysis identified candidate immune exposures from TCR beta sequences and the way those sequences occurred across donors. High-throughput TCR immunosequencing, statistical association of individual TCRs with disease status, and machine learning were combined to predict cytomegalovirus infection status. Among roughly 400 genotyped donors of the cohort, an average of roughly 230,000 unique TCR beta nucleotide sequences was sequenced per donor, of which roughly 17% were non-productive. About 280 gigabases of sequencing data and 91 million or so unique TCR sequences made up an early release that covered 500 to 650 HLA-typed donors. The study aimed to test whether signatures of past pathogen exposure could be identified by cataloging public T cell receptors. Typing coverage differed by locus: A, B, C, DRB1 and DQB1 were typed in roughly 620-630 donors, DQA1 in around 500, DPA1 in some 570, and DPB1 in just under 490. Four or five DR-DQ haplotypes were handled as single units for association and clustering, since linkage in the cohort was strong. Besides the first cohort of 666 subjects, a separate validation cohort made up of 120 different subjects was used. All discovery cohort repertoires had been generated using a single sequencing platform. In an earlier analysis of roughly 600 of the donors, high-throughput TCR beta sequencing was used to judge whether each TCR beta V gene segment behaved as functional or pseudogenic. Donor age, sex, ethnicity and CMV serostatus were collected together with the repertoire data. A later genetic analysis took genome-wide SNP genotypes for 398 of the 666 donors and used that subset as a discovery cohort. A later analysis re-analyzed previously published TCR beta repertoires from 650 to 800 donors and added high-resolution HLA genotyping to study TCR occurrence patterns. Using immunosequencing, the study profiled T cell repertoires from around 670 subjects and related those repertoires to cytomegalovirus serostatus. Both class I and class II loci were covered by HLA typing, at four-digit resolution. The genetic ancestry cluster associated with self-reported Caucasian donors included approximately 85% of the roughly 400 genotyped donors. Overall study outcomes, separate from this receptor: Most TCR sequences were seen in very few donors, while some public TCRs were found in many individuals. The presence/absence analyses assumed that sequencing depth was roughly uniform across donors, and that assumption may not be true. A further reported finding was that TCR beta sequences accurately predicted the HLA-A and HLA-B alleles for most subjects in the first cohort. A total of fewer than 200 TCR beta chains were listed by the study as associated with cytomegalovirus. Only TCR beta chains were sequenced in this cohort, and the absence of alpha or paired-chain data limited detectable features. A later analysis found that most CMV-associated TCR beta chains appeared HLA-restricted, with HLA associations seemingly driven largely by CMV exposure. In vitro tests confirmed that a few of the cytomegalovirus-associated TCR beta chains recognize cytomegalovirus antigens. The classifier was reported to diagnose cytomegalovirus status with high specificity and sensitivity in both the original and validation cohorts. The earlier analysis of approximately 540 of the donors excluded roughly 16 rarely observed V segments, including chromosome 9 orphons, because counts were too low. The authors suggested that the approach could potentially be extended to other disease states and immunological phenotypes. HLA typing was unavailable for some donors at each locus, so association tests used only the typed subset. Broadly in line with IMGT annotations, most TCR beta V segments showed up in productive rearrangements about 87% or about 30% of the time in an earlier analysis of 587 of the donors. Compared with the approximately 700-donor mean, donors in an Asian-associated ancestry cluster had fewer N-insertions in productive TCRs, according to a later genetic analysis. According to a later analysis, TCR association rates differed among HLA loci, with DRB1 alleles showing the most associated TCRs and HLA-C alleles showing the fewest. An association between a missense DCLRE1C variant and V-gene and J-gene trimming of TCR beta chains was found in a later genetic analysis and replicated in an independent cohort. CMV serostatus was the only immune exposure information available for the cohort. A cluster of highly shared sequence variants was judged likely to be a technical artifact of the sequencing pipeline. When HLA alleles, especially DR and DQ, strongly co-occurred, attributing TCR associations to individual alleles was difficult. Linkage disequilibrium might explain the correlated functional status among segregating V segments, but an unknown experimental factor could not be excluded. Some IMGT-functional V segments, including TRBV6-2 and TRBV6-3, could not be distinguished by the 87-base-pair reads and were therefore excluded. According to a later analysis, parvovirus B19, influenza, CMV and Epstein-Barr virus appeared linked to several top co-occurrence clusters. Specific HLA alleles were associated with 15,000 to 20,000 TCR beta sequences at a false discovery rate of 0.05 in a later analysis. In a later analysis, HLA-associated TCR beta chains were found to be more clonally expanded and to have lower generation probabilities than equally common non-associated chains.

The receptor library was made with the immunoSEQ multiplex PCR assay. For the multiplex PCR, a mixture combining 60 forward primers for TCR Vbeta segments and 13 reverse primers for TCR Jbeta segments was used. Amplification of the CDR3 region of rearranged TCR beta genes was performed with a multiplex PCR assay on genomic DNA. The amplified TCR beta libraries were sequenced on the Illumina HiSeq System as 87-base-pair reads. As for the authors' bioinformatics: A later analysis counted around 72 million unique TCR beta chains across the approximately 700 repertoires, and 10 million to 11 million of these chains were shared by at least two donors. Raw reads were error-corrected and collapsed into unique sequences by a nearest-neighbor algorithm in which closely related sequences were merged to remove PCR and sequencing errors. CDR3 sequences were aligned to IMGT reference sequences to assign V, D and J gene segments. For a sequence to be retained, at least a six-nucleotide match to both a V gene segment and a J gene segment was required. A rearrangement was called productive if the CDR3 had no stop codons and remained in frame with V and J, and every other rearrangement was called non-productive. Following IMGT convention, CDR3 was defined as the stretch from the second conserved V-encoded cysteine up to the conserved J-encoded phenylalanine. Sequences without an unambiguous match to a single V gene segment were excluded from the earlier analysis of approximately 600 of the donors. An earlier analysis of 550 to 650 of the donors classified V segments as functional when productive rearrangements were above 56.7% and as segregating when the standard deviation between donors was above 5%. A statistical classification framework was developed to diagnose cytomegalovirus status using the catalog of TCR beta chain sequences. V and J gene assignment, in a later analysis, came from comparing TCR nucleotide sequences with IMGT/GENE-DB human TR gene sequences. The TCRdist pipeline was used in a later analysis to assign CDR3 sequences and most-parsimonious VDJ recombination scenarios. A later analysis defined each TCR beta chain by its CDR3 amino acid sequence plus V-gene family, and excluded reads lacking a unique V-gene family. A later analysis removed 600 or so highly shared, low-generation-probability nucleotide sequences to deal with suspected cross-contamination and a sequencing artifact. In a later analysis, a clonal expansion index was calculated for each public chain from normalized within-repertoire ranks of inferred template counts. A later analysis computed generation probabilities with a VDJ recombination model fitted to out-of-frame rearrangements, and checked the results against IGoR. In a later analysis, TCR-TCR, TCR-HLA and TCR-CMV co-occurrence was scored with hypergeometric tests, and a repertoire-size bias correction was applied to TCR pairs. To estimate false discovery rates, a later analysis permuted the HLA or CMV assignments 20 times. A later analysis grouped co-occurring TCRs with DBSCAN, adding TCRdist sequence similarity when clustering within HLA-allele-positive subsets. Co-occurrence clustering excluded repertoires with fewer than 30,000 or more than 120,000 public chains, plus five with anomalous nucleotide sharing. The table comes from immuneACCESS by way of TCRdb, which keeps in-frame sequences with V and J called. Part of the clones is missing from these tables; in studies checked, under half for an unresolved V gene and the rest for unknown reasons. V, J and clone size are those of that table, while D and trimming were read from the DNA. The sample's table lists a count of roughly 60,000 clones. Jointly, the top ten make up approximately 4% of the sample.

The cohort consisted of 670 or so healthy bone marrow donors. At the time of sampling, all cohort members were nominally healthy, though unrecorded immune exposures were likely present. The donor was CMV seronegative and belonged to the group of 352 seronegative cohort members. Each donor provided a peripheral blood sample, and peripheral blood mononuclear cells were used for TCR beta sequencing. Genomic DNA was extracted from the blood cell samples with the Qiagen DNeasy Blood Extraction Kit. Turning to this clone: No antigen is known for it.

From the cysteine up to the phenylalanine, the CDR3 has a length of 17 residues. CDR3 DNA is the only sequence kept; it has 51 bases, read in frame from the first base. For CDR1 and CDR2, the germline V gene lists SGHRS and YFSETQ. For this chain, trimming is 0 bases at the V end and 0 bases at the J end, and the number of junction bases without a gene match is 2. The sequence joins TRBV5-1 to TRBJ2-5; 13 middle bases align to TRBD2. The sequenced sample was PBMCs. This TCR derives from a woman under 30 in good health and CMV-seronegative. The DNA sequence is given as TGCGCCAGCAGCTTGGGGGGACTAGCGGGGTACCAAGAGACCCAGTACTTC. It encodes CASSLGGLAGYQETQYF.